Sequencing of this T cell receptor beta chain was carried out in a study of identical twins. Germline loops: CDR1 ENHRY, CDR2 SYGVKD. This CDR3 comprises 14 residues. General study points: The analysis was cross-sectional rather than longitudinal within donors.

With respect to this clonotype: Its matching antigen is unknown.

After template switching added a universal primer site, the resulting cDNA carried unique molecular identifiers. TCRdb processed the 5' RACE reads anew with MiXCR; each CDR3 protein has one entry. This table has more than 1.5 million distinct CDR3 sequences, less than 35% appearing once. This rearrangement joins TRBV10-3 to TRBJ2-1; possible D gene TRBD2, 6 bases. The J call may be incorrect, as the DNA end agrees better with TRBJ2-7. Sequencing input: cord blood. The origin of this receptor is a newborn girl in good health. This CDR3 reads CAISEGPGVHEQYF. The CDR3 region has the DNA TGTGCCATCAGTGAAGGTCCGGGGGTCCACGAGCAGTACTTC.